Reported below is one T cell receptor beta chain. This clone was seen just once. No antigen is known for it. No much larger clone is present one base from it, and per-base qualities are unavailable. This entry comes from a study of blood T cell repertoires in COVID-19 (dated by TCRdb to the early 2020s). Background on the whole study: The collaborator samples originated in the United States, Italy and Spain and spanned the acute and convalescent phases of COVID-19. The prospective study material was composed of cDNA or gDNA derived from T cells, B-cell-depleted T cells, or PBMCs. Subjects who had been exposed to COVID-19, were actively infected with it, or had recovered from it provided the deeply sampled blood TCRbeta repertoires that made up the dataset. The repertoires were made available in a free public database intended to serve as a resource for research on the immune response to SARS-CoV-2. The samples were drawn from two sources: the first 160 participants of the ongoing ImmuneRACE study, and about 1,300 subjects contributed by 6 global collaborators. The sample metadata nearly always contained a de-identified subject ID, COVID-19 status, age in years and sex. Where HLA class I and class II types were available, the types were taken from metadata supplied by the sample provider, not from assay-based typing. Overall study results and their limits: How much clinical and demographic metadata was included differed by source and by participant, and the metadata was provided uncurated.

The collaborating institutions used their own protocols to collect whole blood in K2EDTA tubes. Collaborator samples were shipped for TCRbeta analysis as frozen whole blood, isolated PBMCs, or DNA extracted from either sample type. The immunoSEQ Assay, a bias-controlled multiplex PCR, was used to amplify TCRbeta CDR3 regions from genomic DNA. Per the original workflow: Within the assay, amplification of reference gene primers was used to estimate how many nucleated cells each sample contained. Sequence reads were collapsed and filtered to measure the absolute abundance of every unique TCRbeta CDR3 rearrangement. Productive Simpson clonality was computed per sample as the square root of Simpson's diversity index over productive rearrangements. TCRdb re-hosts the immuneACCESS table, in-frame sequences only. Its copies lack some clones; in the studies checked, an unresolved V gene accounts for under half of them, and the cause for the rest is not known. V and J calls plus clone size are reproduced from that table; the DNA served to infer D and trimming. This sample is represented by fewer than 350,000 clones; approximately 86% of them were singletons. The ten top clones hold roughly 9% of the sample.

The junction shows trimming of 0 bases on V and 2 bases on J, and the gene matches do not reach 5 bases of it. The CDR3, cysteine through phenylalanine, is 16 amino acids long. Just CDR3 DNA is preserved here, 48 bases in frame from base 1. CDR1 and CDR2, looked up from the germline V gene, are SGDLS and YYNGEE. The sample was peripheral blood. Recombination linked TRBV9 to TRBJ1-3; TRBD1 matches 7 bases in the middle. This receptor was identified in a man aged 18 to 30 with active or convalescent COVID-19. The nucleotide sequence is TGTGCCAGCAGCGTAGGACAGGGAGCAGCTGGAAACACCATATATTTT. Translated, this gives CASSVGQGAAGNTIYF. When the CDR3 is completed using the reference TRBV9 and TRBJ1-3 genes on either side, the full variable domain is DSGVTQTPKHLITATGQRVTLRCSPRSGDLSVYWYQQSLDQGLQFLIQYYNGEERAKGNILERFSAQQFPDLHSELNLSSLELGDSALYFCASSVGQGAAGNTIYFGEGSWLTVV.